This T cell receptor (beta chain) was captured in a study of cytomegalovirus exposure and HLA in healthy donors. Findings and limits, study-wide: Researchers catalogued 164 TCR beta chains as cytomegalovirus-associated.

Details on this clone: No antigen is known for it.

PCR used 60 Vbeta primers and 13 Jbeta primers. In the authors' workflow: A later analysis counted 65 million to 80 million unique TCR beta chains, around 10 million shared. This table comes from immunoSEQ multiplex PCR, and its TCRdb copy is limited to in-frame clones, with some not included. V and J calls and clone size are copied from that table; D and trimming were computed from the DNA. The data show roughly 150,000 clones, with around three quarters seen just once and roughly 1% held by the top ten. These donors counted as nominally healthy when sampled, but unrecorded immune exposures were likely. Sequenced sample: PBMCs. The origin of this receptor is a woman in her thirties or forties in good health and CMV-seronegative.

The CDR3 loop is CASGPRTSEENEQYF. The CDR3, as DNA: TGTGCCAGCGGGCCCAGGACCTCGGAGGAGAACGAGCAGTACTTC. The rearrangement joins TRBV2 to TRBJ2-7; possible D gene TRBD2, 5 bases. The CDR3 covers 15 residues. The germline CDR1 and CDR2 sequences are SNHLY and FYNNEI. Trimming cost V 8 bases and J 5 bases, with 22 bases left between them.